Each of the 2 T cell receptor beta chains below was sequenced from the same sample in a study of cytomegalovirus exposure and HLA in healthy donors. The PCR had 60 Vbeta and 13 Jbeta primers. Profiled with immunoSEQ multiplex PCR; TCRdb holds only in-frame clones, not every one. This listing includes approximately 100,000 clones. Specimen: PBMCs. The receptors were gathered from a man in his forties or fifties in good health and CMV-seronegative.

The chain carries TRBV27 and TRBJ1-1; D is ambiguous. The V gene's germline CDR1 is MNHEY and CDR2 SMNVEV (reference sequence). Trimming cost V 5 bases and J 5 bases, with 12 bases left between them. CDR3 length: 13 amino acids. The CDR3 sequence is CASSLGRRTEAFF. The CDR3 region has the DNA TGTGCCAGCAGTCTCGGACGGAGGACTGAAGCTTTCTTT.

The genes are TRBV14 and TRBJ1-3; D gene unclear. This CDR3 contains 17 residues. Germline values: CDR1 SGHDN, CDR2 FVKESK. V gave up 3 bases and J gave up 0 bases, with 15 bases separating them. CDR3 in amino acids: CASSHYPQPSSGNTIYF. CDR3 DNA sequence: TGTGCCAGCAGCCATTACCCCCAACCGAGCTCTGGAAACACCATATATTTT.